This T cell receptor (beta chain) was sequenced during a study of shared clonotypes between healthy human individuals. Study conclusions and caveats: Shared across a few donors were 4% to 6% of the naive CD4 clonotypes.

Germline values: CDR1 LNHNV, CDR2 YYDKDF (reference sequence). The CDR3 runs to 17 residues. Trimming at V came to 0 bases and at J to 9 bases, leaving 12 bases not matched to a gene. Of note for this clone: The antigen remains unidentified.

Assay: immunoSEQ multiplex PCR; the TCRdb copy retains only in-frame clones and omits some. The sample lists 1,500,000 or so clones; about 98.5% were seen once. The sequence was collected from a man aged 25-40 years in good health. V and J are TRBV15 and TRBJ2-1; 9 bases align to TRBD2. Sequenced material: naive CD4+ T cells sorted from blood. Subset indicated: CD45RA+ positively selected. The CDR3 here is CATSRDPGGRAGGEQFF. The CDR3 region has the DNA TGTGCCACCAGCAGAGATCCCGGCGGGAGGGCTGGTGGTGAGCAGTTCTTC.